These 26 T cell receptor beta chains were sequenced from one sample in a study of shared clonotypes between healthy human individuals. Sequenced by immunoSEQ multiplex PCR; TCRdb stores in-frame clones only, minus some. The sample carries around 2,000,000 clones, less than 95% recorded once. It was CD45RO-negative cells, positively selected for CCR7, that made up naive CD8 cells, with terminally differentiated effector memory CD45RA+ cells excluded. The sequencing sample was made of naive CD8+ T cells sorted from blood. All receptors derive from a man aged 18 to 29 in good health.

The genes are TRBV7-2 and TRBJ2-5; D is possibly TRBD1 or TRBD2 (6 bases each). Trimming stripped 2 bases from V and 3 bases from J, with 10 bases between. The germline CDR1 and CDR2 sequences are SGHTA and FQGNSA. The CDR3 is 14 amino acids. The CDR3 DNA follows: TGTGCCAGCAGCTTATGGCGGGACAAAGAGACCCAGTACTTC. It is translated as CASSLWRDKETQYF.

The count of this clone is one. The chain links TRBV5-1 to TRBJ2-5, with D perhaps matching TRBD2 (6 bases). The V gene lost 4 bases and the J gene lost 4 bases, with 20 bases spanning the gap. CDR1 and CDR2 (germline): SGHRS, YFSETQ. The CDR3 has 16 residues. CDR3 DNA sequence: TGCGCCAGCAGCCGGAGGGACGTAGTCCCAGGAGAGACCCAGTACTTC. Translated, it gives CASSRRDVVPGETQYF.

As regards this clone: The same CDR3 arises from other DNA sequences in this sample as well. V and J are TRBV12-5 and TRBJ2-3, with D perhaps TRBD1 or TRBD2 (6 bases each). Trimming shortened V by 3 bases and J by 6 bases, and 7 bases separated the two germline ends. CDR3 length: 12 residues. Germline V gives CDR1 LGHNT, CDR2 FRNRAP. The DNA for the CDR3 is TGTGCTAGTGGTTTCGGGGGCGATACGCAGTATTTT. Translation gives CASGFGGDTQYF.

The chain has TRBV7-6 and TRBJ1-2, with D maybe TRBD1 (5 bases). The CDR3 covers 13 residues. The germline V gene has CDR1 SGHVS and CDR2 FNYEAQ. Trimming removed 7 bases from V and 4 bases from J, with 13 bases in between. The CDR3 region has the DNA TGTGCCAGCACGGACCCGGGGGGCTATGGCTACACCTTC. It specifies CASTDPGGYGYTF. The full variable domain, in which reference TRBV7-6 and TRBJ1-2 provide the parts outside the CDR3, is GAGVSQSPRYKVTKRGQDVALRCDPISGHVSLYWYRQALGQGPEFLTYFNYEAQQDKSGLPNDRFSAERPEGSISTLTIQRTEQRDSAMYRCASTDPGGYGYTFGSGTRLTVV.

This chain links TRBV18 with TRBJ2-7, with a weak D call TRBD2 (5 bases). CDR1 and CDR2 from the germline V gene are KGHSH and LQKENI. The ends were cut back, 6 bases at V and 12 bases at J, with 18 bases in the middle. The CDR3 covers 12 residues. The CDR3 loop is CASSEWGAESYF. The CDR3 nucleotides read TGTGCCAGCTCCGAATGGGGAGCAGAATCGTACTTC.

As regards this clone: Different DNA sequences within this sample yield the same CDR3. The CDR3 DNA sequence: TGTGCCAGCAGCGTAGCCCAAGGGTACGAGCAGTACTTC. Translation gives CASSVAQGYEQYF. The chain employs TRBV9 and TRBJ2-7; D ambiguous. V was cut by 0 bases and J by 4 bases, with 8 bases left in between. The CDR3 extends over 13 amino acids. Germline V CDR1 and CDR2: SGDLS, YYNGEE.

The CDR3 nucleotides are TGTGCCAGCAGTTCCGACAGGTTTCCCGGGGAGCTGTTTTTT. Protein: CASSSDRFPGELFF. The V call is TRBV6-5, the J call TRBJ2-2; a possible D gene is TRBD1 (6 bases). This CDR3 region has 14 residues. CDR1 and CDR2 from the germline V gene are MNHEY and SVGAGI. V lost 4 bases, J lost 6 bases, and 12 bases lay in between.

J is TRBJ2-2 and V is TRBV9; D not resolved. CDR3 length equals 13 residues. Trimming took off 4 bases at V and 8 bases at J, with 12 bases between the two ends. Germline V lookup: CDR1 SGDLS, CDR2 YYNGEE. This CDR3 reads CASSQLMRGELFF. The DNA of the CDR3 is TGTGCCAGCAGCCAATTAATGAGGGGGGAGCTGTTTTTT. The entire variable domain, with the rest obtained from reference TRBV9 and TRBJ2-2, is as follows: DSGVTQTPKHLITATGQRVTLRCSPRSGDLSVYWYQQSLDQGLQFLIQYYNGEERAKGNILERFSAQQFPDLHSELNLSSLELGDSALYFCASSQLMRGELFFGEGSRLTVL.

The J gene is TRBJ1-2, the V gene TRBV4-1; 10 bases map to TRBD1. Looked up from germline, CDR1 is MGHRA and CDR2 is YSYEKL. CDR3 length: 15 residues. The V and J ends lost 1 base and 7 bases, in that order; junction bases with no gene match: 6. As DNA, the CDR3 is TGCGCCAGCAGCCAAGGACAGGGGGCGTCCCTTGGCTACACCTTC. It translates to CASSQGQGASLGYTF.

This chain connects TRBV19 to TRBJ2-1; unclear D gene. V lost 8 bases to trimming and J lost 6 bases, with 8 bases between them. Germline V gene lookup returns CDR1 LNHDA and CDR2 SQIVND (reference sequence). The CDR3 totals 11 residues. Written as DNA, the CDR3 is TGTGCCAGTTCCTGGGGCAATGAGCAGTTCTTC. Translating it yields CASSWGNEQFF.

The chain uses TRBV5-1 and TRBJ1-1; D remains ambiguous. V lost 4 bases and J lost 10, with 11 bases in between. CDR3 length: 11 residues. Germline V gene sequence: CDR1 SGHRS, CDR2 YFSETQ. This chain's CDR3 is CASSVGEIAFF. CDR3 sequence (DNA): TGCGCCAGCAGCGTCGGCGAGATAGCTTTCTTT. Variable domain in full (rest from reference TRBV5-1 and TRBJ1-1): KAGVTQTPRYLIKTRGQQVTLSCSPISGHRSVSWYQQTPGQGLQFLFEYFSETQRNKGNFPGRFSGRQFSNSRSEMNVSTLELGDSALYLCASSVGEIAFFGQGTRLTVV.

The rearrangement uses TRBV25-1 and TRBJ1-5; no firm D call. The germline V gene encodes CDR1 MGHDK and CDR2 SYGVNS. The V gene lost 1 base and the J gene lost 2 bases, with 12 bases spanning the gap. The CDR3 has 16 residues. The CDR3 sequence is CASSEWAAFGNQPQHF. DNA of the CDR3: TGTGCCAGCAGTGAATGGGCAGCCTTCGGCAATCAGCCCCAGCATTTT.

The V call is TRBV7-6, the J call TRBJ1-5; 10 positions agree with TRBD1. The CDR3 is made up of 17 amino acids. Germline loops: CDR1 SGHVS, CDR2 FNYEAQ. V was pared by 5 bases and J by 2 bases, with 9 bases of the junction left unmatched. The CDR3 reads CASSGFGQGVGNQPQHF. The CDR3 DNA sequence: TGTGCCAGCAGCGGATTTGGACAGGGGGTAGGCAATCAGCCCCAGCATTTT.

The chain carries TRBV5-6 and TRBJ1-6; no definite D call. Germline V gives CDR1 SGHDT, CDR2 YYEEEE. The CDR3 length is 13 residues. The V end was cut by 4 bases, the J end by 9 bases, with 11 bases between. CDR3 sequence reads: CASSGSVGSPLHF. As DNA, the CDR3 is TGTGCCAGCAGCGGGTCAGTTGGTTCACCCCTCCACTTT.

This chain connects TRBV7-9 to TRBJ2-7; 10 bases are shared with TRBD1. Losses at the gene ends were 5 bases for V and 7 bases for J; bases not matched to a gene: 11. The CDR3 spans 15 residues. Germline CDR1 and CDR2: SEHNR and FQNEAQ (reference sequence). CDR3 nucleotide sequence: TGTGCCAGCAGCAGTCCCCGGGACAGGGGAGTTGAGCAGTACTTC. Translated: CASSSPRDRGVEQYF. The full variable domain, completed using reference TRBV7-9 and TRBJ2-7, is DTGVSQNPRHKITKRGQNVTFRCDPISEHNRLYWYRQTLGQGPEFLTYFQNEAQLEKSRLLSDRFSAERPKGSFSTLEIQRTEQGDSAMYLCASSSPRDRGVEQYFGPGTRLTVT.

V usage is TRBV6-1 and J usage is TRBJ2-7; maybe TRBD1 (5 bases). V lost 4 bases and J 0 bases, leaving 7 bases between the germline ends. The CDR3 has 13 amino acids. From germline, CDR1 is MNHNS and CDR2 SASEGT. CDR3 loop: CASSAQVSYEQYF. The DNA for the CDR3 is TGTGCCAGCAGTGCACAGGTCTCCTACGAGCAGTACTTC.

The chain combines TRBV5-6 with TRBJ2-1; no firm D call. Germline CDR1 SGHDT, CDR2 YYEEEE. CDR3 length: 13 amino acids. V was trimmed by 5 bases and J by 6 bases, leaving 12 bases between them. The CDR3 spells CASSFTEINEQFF. The CDR3 DNA sequence: TGTGCCAGCAGTTTTACAGAGATCAATGAGCAGTTCTTC.

This chain connects TRBV29-1 to TRBJ2-1; maybe TRBD1 (6 bases). CDR3 length equals 12 residues. The V end was cut by 6 bases, the J end by 8 bases, with 14 bases between. The germline CDR1 and CDR2 sequences are SQVTM and ANQGSEA. In DNA form, the CDR3 reads TGCAGCGTGAGTGGACAGAGGGATGAGCAGTTCTTC. As protein: CSVSGQRDEQFF.

This chain joins TRBV9 and TRBJ2-1; TRBD1 or TRBD2 may be the D gene (5 bases each). V was trimmed by 0 bases and J by 6 bases, leaving 13 bases between them. The CDR3 totals 15 residues. Germline CDR1 SGDLS, CDR2 YYNGEE. CDR3 nucleotide sequence: TGTGCCAGCAGCGTAGCTACGGGACCCGTCAATGAGCAGTTCTTC. This encodes CASSVATGPVNEQFF.

The V and J genes are TRBV11-2 and TRBJ2-1, with 12 nucleotides matching TRBD2. CDR1 and CDR2 from the germline V gene are SGHAT and FQNNGV. This CDR3 region has 16 residues. Trimming cost V 5 bases and J 5 bases; bases outside gene matches: 7. The CDR3: CASSPWTSGTNNEQFF. The DNA of the CDR3 is TGTGCCAGCAGCCCTTGGACTAGCGGGACGAACAATGAGCAGTTCTTC.

V usage is TRBV7-9 and J usage is TRBJ2-3, with D perhaps being TRBD1 or TRBD2 (6 bases each). Germline CDR1 and CDR2: SEHNR and FQNEAQ (reference sequence). The CDR3 loop spans 14 amino acids. Trimming left V 5 bases short and J 4 bases short, with 13 bases between. DNA of the CDR3: TGTGCCAGCAGCCTAAGGGGGGTGGCAGATACGCAGTATTTT. Translating gives CASSLRGVADTQYF.

The chain employs TRBV6-1 and TRBJ2-7; no clear D gene. Trimming left V 7 bases short and J 3 bases short, with 7 bases between. CDR3 size: 11 residues. In germline, CDR1 is MNHNS, CDR2 SASEGT. CDR3 in DNA: TGTGCCAGCACGGAGTTCTACGAGCAGTACTTC. As protein: CASTEFYEQYF.

This sequence joins TRBV7-9 and TRBJ2-2; no clear D gene. The V and J ends lost 10 bases and 5 bases respectively, with 8 bases between them. The length of the CDR3 is 11 residues. Germline V gene lookup returns CDR1 SEHNR and CDR2 FQNEAQ (reference sequence). CDR3 sequence: CATFGTGELFF. The DNA for the CDR3 is TGTGCCACTTTTGGGACCGGGGAGCTGTTTTTT.

This chain joins TRBV7-9 and TRBJ1-2; unclear D gene. Germline lookup yields CDR1 SEHNR and CDR2 FQNEAQ (reference sequence). The V end was cut by 5 bases, the J end by 6 bases, with 10 bases between. The CDR3 length is 12 residues. The CDR3 loop is CASSAAYDGYTF. The CDR3 DNA follows: TGTGCCAGCAGCGCCGCCTACGATGGCTACACCTTC.

The chain links TRBV2 to TRBJ2-2; D is possibly TRBD2 (5 bases). The germline gives CDR1 SNHLY, CDR2 FYNNEI. Trimming took off 6 bases at V and 3 bases at J, with 14 bases between the two ends. This CDR3 is 15 amino acids long. The chain's CDR3 is CASRPPGYYTGELFF. CDR3 DNA: TGTGCCAGCAGACCCCCGGGGTACTACACCGGGGAGCTGTTTTTT.

CDR3 amino acids: CAWSVAAHGGYTEAFF. The CDR3 coding sequence is TGTGCCTGGAGTGTAGCGGCCCACGGGGGGTACACTGAAGCTTTCTTT. The chain is built from TRBV30 and TRBJ1-1, with TRBD1 as a possible D gene (5 bases). The CDR3 length is 16 residues. The germline CDR1 and CDR2 sequences are GTSNPN and SVGIG (reference sequence). V lost 0 bases, J lost 3 bases, and 17 bases lay in between.